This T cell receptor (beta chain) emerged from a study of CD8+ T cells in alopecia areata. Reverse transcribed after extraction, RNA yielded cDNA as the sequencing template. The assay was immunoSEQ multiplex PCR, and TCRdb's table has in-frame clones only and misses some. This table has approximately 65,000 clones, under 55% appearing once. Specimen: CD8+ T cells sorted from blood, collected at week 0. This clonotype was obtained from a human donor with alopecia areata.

The CDR3 sequence: CASSFRQSNTEAFF. CDR3 bases: TGTGCCAGCAGTTTTAGACAGAGCAACACTGAAGCTTTCTTT. The chain combines TRBV27 with TRBJ1-1; a weak D match, TRBD1 (5 bases). The CDR3 is 14 amino acids. The V end was cut by 3 bases, the J end by 2 bases, with 10 bases between. Germline assignment: CDR1 MNHEY and CDR2 SMNVEV (reference sequence).